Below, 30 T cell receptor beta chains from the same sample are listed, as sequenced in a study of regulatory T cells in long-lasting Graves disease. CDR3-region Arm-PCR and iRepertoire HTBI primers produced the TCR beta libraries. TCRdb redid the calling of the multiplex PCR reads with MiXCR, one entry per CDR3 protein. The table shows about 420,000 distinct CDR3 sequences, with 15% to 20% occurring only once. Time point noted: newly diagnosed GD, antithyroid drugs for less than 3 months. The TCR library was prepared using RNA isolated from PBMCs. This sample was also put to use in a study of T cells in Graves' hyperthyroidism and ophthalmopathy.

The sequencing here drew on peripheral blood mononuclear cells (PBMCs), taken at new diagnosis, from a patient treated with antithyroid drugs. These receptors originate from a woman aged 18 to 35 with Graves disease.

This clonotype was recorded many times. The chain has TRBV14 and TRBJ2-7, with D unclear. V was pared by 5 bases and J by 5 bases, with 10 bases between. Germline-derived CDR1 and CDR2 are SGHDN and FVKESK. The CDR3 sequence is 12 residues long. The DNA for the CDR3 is TGTGCCAGCAGCTCAAGATTGAACGAGCAGTACTTC. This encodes CASSSRLNEQYF.

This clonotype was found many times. CDR3 sequence reads: CASTDPRGARYEQYF. The DNA for the CDR3 is TGTGCCAGCACCGACCCTCGGGGAGCTCGCTACGAGCAGTACTTC. The rearrangement uses TRBV28 and TRBJ2-7, with a tentative D call TRBD2 (5 bases). The CDR3 loop spans 15 amino acids. Deletions cut 7 bases from V and 3 bases from J, with 19 bases between. The V gene's germline CDR1 is MDHEN and CDR2 SYDVKM.

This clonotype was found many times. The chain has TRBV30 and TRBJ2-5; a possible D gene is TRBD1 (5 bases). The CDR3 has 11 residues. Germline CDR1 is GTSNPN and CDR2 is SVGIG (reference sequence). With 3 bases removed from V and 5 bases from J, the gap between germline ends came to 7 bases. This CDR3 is CAWRSGETQYF. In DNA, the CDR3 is TGTGCCTGGAGGTCAGGGGAGACCCAGTACTTC.

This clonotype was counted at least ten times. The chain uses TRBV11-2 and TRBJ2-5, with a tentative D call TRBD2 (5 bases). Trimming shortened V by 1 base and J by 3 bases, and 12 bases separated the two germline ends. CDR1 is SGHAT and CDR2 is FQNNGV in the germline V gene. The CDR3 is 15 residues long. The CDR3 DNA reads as TGTGCCAGCAGCTTAGTACTAGGGCGTGAAGAGACCCAGTACTTC. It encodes CASSLVLGREETQYF.

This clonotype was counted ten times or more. The CDR3 here is CASTLGKETYEQYF. In nucleotides, the CDR3 is TGTGCCAGCACCTTGGGCAAGGAAACCTACGAGCAGTACTTC. The chain recombines TRBV27 with TRBJ2-7; D is undetermined. CDR3 size: 14 residues. Trimming pared 7 bases from V and 2 bases from J, leaving 15 bases between. Germline CDR1 and CDR2: MNHEY and SMNVEV (reference sequence).

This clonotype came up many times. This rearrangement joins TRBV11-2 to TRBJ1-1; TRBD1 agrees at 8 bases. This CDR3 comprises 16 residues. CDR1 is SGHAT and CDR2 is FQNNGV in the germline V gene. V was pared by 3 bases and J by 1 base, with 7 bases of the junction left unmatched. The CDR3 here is CASSLLQGAPNTEAFF. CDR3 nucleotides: TGTGCCAGCAGCTTGTTGCAGGGGGCCCCGAACACTGAAGCTTTCTTT.

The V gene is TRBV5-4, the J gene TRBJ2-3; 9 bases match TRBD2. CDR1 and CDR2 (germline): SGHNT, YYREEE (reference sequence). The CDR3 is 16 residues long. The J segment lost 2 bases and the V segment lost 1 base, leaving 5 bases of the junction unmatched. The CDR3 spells CASSLSSGILTDTQYF. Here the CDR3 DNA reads TGTGCCAGCAGCTTGTCTAGCGGGATTCTCACAGATACGCAGTATTTT.

The DNA for the CDR3 is TGTGCCAGCAGTTTATTGGGCGGGACAAAAGGCTACACCTTC. It codes for CASSLLGGTKGYTF. The gene calls are TRBV27 and TRBJ1-2, with a weak D call TRBD1 (6 bases). Trimming took 1 base from V and 8 from J, leaving 14 bases between them. Looked up from germline, CDR1 is MNHEY and CDR2 is SMNVEV (reference sequence). This CDR3 is built from 14 residues.

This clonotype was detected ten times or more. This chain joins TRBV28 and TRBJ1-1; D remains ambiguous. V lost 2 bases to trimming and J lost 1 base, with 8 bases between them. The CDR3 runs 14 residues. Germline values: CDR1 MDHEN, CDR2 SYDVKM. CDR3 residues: CASSLSRTNTEAFF. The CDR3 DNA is TGTGCCAGCAGTTTAAGCAGGACGAACACTGAAGCTTTCTTT.

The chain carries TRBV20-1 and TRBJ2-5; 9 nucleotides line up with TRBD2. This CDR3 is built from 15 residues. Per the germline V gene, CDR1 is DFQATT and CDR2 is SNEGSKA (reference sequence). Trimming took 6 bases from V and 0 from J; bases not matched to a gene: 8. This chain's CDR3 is CSAAWASGNQETQYF. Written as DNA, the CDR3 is TGCAGTGCCGCATGGGCTAGCGGGAACCAAGAGACCCAGTACTTC.

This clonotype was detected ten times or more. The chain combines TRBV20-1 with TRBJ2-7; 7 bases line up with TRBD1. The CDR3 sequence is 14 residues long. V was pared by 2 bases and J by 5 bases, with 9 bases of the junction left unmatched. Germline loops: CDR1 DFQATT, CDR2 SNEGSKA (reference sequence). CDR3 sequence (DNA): TGCAGTGCTAGACCGACAGGGATGGTCCACGAGCAGTACTTC. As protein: CSARPTGMVHEQYF.

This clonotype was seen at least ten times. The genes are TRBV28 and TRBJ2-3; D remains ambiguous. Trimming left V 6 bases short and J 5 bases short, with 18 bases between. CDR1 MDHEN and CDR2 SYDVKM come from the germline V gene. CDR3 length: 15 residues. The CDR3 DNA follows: TGTGCCAGCAGCCCCATTGGCTCGAAGATAGATACGCAGTATTTT. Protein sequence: CASSPIGSKIDTQYF.

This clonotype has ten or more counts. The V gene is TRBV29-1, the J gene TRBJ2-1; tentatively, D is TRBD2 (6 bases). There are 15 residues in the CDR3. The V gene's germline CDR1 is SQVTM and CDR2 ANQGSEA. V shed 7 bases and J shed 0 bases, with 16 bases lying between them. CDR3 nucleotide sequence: TGCAGCGCCGGAGGGACGGCGAGCTCCTACAATGAGCAGTTCTTC. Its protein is CSAGGTASSYNEQFF.

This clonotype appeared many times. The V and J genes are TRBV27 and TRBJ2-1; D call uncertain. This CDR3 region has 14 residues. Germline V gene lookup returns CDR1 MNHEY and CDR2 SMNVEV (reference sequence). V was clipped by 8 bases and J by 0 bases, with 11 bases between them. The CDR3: CASGFGSSYNEQFF. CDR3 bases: TGTGCCAGCGGATTCGGTAGCTCCTACAATGAGCAGTTCTTC.

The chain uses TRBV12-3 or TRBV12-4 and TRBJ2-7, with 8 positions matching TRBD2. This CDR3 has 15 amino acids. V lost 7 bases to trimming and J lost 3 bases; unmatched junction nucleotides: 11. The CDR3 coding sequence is TGTGCCAGCACACCCCGGGGGGGGGGGGTCTACGAGCAGTACTTC. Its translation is CASTPRGGGVYEQYF.

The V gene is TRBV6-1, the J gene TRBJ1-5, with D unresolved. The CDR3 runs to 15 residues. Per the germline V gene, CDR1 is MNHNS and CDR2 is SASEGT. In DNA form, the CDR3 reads TGTGCATCTAGCAGCAGTGGGTACAGCAATCAGCCCCAGCATTTT. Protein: CASSSSGYSNQPQHF.

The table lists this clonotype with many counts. The CDR3: CASSNIFVQGAGSRRHF. CDR3 bases: TGTGCCAGCAGCAATATCTTCGTGCAGGGGGCTGGGAGCCGGCGGCATTTT. The chain uses TRBV7-4 and TRBJ1-5, with 8 nucleotides matching TRBD1. J gave up 15 bases and V 5 bases, and 24 bases lay outside the gene matches. The CDR3 length is 17 residues. The germline V gene encodes CDR1 SGHVT and CDR2 SQSDAQ.

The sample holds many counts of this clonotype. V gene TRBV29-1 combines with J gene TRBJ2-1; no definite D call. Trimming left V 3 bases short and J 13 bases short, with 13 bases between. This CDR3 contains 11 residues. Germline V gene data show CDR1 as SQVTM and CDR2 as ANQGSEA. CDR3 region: CSVDSGKVQFF. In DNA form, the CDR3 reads TGCAGCGTTGATTCGGGTAAGGTACAGTTCTTC.

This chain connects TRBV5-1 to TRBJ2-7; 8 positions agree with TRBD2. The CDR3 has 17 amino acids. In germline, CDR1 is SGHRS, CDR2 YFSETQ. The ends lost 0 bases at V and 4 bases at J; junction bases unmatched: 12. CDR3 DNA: TGCGCCAGCAGCTTGGGGCCCGGGACTAGAAGACTTTACGAGCAGTACTTC. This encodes CASSLGPGTRRLYEQYF.

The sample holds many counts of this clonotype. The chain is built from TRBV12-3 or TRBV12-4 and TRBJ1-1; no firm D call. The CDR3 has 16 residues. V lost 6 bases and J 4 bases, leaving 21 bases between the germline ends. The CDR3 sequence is CASSLGPSRVGTEAFF. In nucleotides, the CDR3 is TGTGCCAGCAGCCTAGGACCGTCTCGGGTCGGCACTGAAGCTTTCTTT.

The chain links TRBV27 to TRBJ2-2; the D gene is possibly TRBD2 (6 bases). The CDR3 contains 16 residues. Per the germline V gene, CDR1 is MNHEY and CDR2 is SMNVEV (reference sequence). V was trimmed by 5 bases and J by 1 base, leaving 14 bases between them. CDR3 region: CASSLYSGVNTGELFF. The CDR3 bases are TGTGCCAGCAGTCTTTATAGCGGAGTGAACACCGGGGAGCTGTTTTTT.

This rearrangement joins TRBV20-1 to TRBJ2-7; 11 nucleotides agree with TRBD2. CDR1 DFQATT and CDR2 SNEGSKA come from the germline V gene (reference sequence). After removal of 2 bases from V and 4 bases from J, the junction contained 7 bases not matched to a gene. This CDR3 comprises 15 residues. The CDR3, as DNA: TGCAGTGCTAGATCGGTAGCGGGAGGGAGTTACGAGCAGTACTTC. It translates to CSARSVAGGSYEQYF.

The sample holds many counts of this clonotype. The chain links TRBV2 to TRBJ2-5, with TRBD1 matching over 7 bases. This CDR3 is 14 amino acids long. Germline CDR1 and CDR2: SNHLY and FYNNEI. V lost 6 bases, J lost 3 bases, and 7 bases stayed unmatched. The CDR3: CASRGDSIKETQYF. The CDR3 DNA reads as TGTGCCAGCAGAGGGGACAGTATCAAAGAGACCCAGTACTTC.

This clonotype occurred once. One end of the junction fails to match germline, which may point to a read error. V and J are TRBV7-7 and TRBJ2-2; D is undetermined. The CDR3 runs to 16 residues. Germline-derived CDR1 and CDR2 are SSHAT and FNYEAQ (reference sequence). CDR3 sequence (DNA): TGTGCTAGCAGCCCCCGTAGCCACGCGAACACCGGGGAGCTGTTTTTT. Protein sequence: CASSPRSHANTGELFF.

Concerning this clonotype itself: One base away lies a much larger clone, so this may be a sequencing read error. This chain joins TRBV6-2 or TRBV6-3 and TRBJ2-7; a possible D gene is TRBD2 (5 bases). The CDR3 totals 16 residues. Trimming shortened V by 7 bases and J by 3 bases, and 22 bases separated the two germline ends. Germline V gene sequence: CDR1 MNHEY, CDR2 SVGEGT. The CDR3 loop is CASNQLSERRVYEQYF. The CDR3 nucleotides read TGTGCCAGCAACCAACTATCGGAGCGGCGAGTCTACGAGCAGTACTTC.

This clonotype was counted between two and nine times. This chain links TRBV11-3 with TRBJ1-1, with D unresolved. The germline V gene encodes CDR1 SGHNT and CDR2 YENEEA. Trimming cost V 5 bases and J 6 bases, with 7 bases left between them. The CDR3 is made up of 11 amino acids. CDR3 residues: CASSHGAEAFF. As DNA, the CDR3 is TGTGCCAGCAGCCATGGAGCTGAAGCTTTCTTT.

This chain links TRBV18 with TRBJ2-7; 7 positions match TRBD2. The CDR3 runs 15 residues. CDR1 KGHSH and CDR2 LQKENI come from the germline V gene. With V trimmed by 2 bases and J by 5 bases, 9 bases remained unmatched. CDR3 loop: CASSPTFGRPHEQYF. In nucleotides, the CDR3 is TGTGCCAGCTCACCAACCTTCGGGAGGCCGCACGAGCAGTACTTC.

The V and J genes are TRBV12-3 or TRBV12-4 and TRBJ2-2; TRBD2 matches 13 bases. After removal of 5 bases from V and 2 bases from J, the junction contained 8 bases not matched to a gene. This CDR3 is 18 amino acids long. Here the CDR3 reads CASSLLWTSGSNTGELFF. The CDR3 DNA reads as TGTGCCAGCAGTCTTTTGTGGACTAGCGGGAGTAACACCGGGGAGCTGTTTTTT.

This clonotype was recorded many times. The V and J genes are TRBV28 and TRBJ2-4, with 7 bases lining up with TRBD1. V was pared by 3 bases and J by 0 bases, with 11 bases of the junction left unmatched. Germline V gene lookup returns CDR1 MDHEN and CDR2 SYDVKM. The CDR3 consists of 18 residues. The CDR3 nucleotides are TGTGCCAGCAGTTTGATCGCAGGGGGAAAAATAGCCAAAAACATTCAGTACTTC. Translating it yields CASSLIAGGKIAKNIQYF.

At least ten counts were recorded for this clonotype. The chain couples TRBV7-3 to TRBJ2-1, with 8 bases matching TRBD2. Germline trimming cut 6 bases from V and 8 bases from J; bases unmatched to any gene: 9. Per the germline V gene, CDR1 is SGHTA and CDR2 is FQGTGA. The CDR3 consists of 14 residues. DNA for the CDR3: TGTGCCAGCAGGCCGGGACTAGATACCCATGAGCAGTTCTTC. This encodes CASRPGLDTHEQFF.